This TCR beta chain is from a study of breast tumors, draining lymph nodes, adjacent tissues. This CDR3 is built from 13 residues. Germline V gives CDR1 KGHDR, CDR2 SFDVKD. V lost 10 bases and J 2 bases, leaving 10 bases between the germline ends. TCRdb used MiXCR to reprocess the multiplex PCR reads, holding one entry per CDR3 protein. The top ten hold approximately 1.4% of the sample, which has fewer than 300,000 distinct CDR3 sequences, approximately 29% seen once. This clonotype was picked up many times. The lymph nodes were axillary draining lymph nodes from breast cancer patients. Sequencing input: axillary lymph node tissue. This TCR derives from a female donor with breast cancer. Some clones in this sample may be carry-over from other donors' samples. The chain is built from TRBV24-1 and TRBJ2-2; D ambiguous. The CDR3 DNA follows: TGTGCCACTACTGACACTAACACCGGGGAGCTGTTTTTT. Amino acids: CATTDTNTGELFF.